Below are 25 T cell receptor beta chains sequenced from a single sample in a study of OX40 agonist ivuxolimab in advanced cancers. TCRdb's table, derived via immunoSEQ multiplex PCR, lists solely in-frame clones and lacks some. The table includes about 19,000 clones, more than 60% detected once. This material consisted of CD4+ or CD8+ T cells sorted from blood, taken in a trial of the OX40 agonist ivuxolimab. The receptors were gathered from an adult with an advanced solid tumor such as melanoma, head and neck, liver or kidney cancer.

The genes are TRBV19 and TRBJ1-1; the match to TRBD1 covers 7 bases. J lost 2 bases, V lost 7 bases, and 7 bases had no gene match. The germline V gene has CDR1 LNHDA and CDR2 SQIVND (reference sequence). The CDR3 has 14 residues. The CDR3 bases are TGTGCCAGTACGCCCGGGACAGTCAACACTGAAGCTTTCTTT. Translating it yields CASTPGTVNTEAFF.

The chain links TRBV6-5 to TRBJ2-5; 7 nucleotides agree with TRBD1. The V gene end was trimmed by 2 bases and the J gene end by 1 base; junction bases not matched to a gene: 4. The CDR3 is 15 residues long. Germline V gives CDR1 MNHEY, CDR2 SVGAGI. CDR3 nucleotides: TGTGCCAGCAGTTACCGGACAGGCCCCCAAGAGACCCAGTACTTC. Its translation is CASSYRTGPQETQYF.

This clone ranks as medium-sized. At the DNA level, this CDR3 is encoded by other sequences in the same sample as well. The rearrangement uses TRBV27 and TRBJ2-7; D is uncertain. Trimming left V 7 bases short and J 6 bases short, with 10 bases between. Germline values: CDR1 MNHEY, CDR2 SMNVEV (reference sequence). The CDR3 runs 11 residues. This chain's CDR3 is CASISQSEQYF. DNA for the CDR3: TGTGCCAGCATCTCCCAGTCCGAGCAGTACTTC.

V and J are TRBV15 and TRBJ2-1; 7 nucleotides line up with TRBD2. With 1 base clipped from V and 5 bases from J, the junction kept 8 bases outside the gene matches. CDR1 is LNHNV, CDR2 YYDKDF, per germline (reference sequence). This CDR3 region has 16 residues. The CDR3 DNA reads TGTGCCACCAGCAGAGGTACCCTAGCGGATGACAATGAGCAGTTCTTC. It encodes CATSRGTLADDNEQFF.

The chain carries TRBV27 and TRBJ1-5; 10 positions agree with TRBD1. Losses at the gene ends were 4 bases for V and 7 bases for J; bases not matched to a gene: 7. Germline assignment: CDR1 MNHEY and CDR2 SMNVEV (reference sequence). The CDR3 is 15 residues long. Here the CDR3 DNA reads TGTGCCAGCAGTTGGGACAGGGGCAGTGGCCAGCCCCAGCATTTT. This codes for CASSWDRGSGQPQHF.

The chain combines TRBV27 with TRBJ1-4; no clear D. CDR3 length equals 13 residues. In germline, CDR1 is MNHEY, CDR2 SMNVEV (reference sequence). V was trimmed by 2 bases and J by 5 bases, leaving 6 bases between them. CDR3 nucleotides: TGTGCCAGCAGTTTAGATGAGAATGAAAAACTGTTTTTT. Its translation: CASSLDENEKLFF.

The V and J genes are TRBV27 and TRBJ1-5; D gene unclear. The CDR3 is 12 amino acids. Germline CDR1 and CDR2: MNHEY and SMNVEV (reference sequence). The ends were cut back, 6 bases at V and 15 bases at J, with 18 bases in the middle. The CDR3 region has the DNA TGTGCCAGCAGCCCAGGACCGGACCTTTGGCATTTT. The encoded protein is CASSPGPDLWHF.

The chain uses TRBV28 and TRBJ2-7; no clear D. Trimming took off 6 bases at V and 3 bases at J, with 12 bases between the two ends. Germline V gene data show CDR1 as MDHEN and CDR2 as SYDVKM. This CDR3 contains 13 residues. CDR3 in amino acids: CASRPHLNYEQYF. CDR3 bases: TGTGCCAGCAGGCCCCACCTAAACTACGAGCAGTACTTC.

This chain connects TRBV6-1 to TRBJ2-5, with 10 bases identical to TRBD1. After removal of 10 bases from V and 4 bases from J, the junction contained 9 bases not matched to a gene. The CDR3 spans 14 residues. Germline assignment: CDR1 MNHNS and CDR2 SASEGT. Here the CDR3 reads CATIRDRGGETQYF. The DNA of the CDR3 is TGTGCCACCATCCGGGACAGGGGTGGAGAGACCCAGTACTTC.

The chain has TRBV27 and TRBJ2-7; D unclear. The V gene lost 5 bases and the J gene lost 1 base, with 12 bases spanning the gap. Germline assignment: CDR1 MNHEY and CDR2 SMNVEV (reference sequence). This CDR3 comprises 14 residues. The CDR3 DNA sequence: TGTGCCAGCAGTAATAGTATAGATTCCTACGAGCAGTACTTC. It specifies CASSNSIDSYEQYF.

The chain couples TRBV2 to TRBJ2-7, with D unclear. Germline V gene sequence: CDR1 SNHLY, CDR2 FYNNEI. V was cut by 6 bases and J by 4 bases, with 16 bases left in between. The CDR3 has 14 residues. The CDR3 DNA follows: TGTGCCAGCAGGCTGGCCTCTTCTGCTTACGAGCAGTACTTC. Amino acid sequence: CASRLASSAYEQYF.

This clone has only one observation. The V gene is TRBV27, the J gene TRBJ2-5, with D perhaps matching TRBD2 (5 bases). The germline gives CDR1 MNHEY, CDR2 SMNVEV (reference sequence). Trimming removed 6 bases at V and 2 bases at J, with 13 bases between. The CDR3 consists of 14 residues. The CDR3 DNA is TGTGCCAGCAGCCGGGATTTAAGTCAAGAGACCCAGTACTTC. This encodes CASSRDLSQETQYF.

This sequence joins TRBV27 and TRBJ2-3; D unresolved. The CDR3 is made up of 15 amino acids. Germline V gene sequence: CDR1 MNHEY, CDR2 SMNVEV (reference sequence). The V end was cut by 2 bases, the J end by 2 bases, with 11 bases between. CDR3 nucleotide sequence: TGTGCCAGCAGTTTAGCTCCTAGTCACACAGATACGCAGTATTTT. Translating gives CASSLAPSHTDTQYF.

CDR3 in amino acids: CASSLDRGAEETQYF. In DNA, the CDR3 is TGTGCCAGCAGTTTGGATCGGGGGGCCGAGGAGACCCAGTACTTC. The J gene is TRBJ2-5, the V gene TRBV28, with D possibly TRBD2 on 7 matching bases. This CDR3 is built from 15 residues. Per germline, CDR1 MDHEN and CDR2 SYDVKM. The germline V and J ends were trimmed by 3 bases and 5 bases, with 16 bases remaining between them.

The CDR3 sequence is CAWSGTVQETQYF. In nucleotides, the CDR3 is TGTGCCTGGAGTGGGACGGTGCAAGAGACCCAGTACTTC. This rearrangement joins TRBV30 to TRBJ2-5; no firm D call. CDR1 is GTSNPN, CDR2 SVGIG, per germline (reference sequence). Trimming removed 1 base from V and 2 bases from J, with 8 bases in between. The CDR3 is 13 amino acids.

V is TRBV6-1 and J is TRBJ1-2, with 7 positions matching TRBD1. The trim removed 2 bases at V and 4 bases at J, leaving 7 bases unmatched. CDR1 is MNHNS and CDR2 is SASEGT in the germline V gene. The CDR3 is made up of 15 amino acids. In DNA form, the CDR3 reads TGTGCCAGCAGTGAACTCGTGGGACAGCCCTATGGCTACACCTTC. Encoded protein: CASSELVGQPYGYTF.

This chain connects TRBV28 to TRBJ1-4; 9 nucleotides align to TRBD1. This CDR3 contains 14 residues. V was clipped by 3 bases and J by 8 bases; unmatched bases: 4. CDR1 is MDHEN and CDR2 is SYDVKM in the germline V gene. The CDR3, as DNA: TGTGCCAGCAGTTTGGGACAGGGTGAGGAAAAACTGTTTTTT. Amino acids: CASSLGQGEEKLFF.

The chain has TRBV7-8 and TRBJ2-5, with D unclear. The germline V gene encodes CDR1 SGHVS and CDR2 FQNEAQ. V gave up 6 bases and J gave up 4 bases, with 12 bases separating them. This CDR3 is 13 amino acids long. This chain's CDR3 is CASSPESRETQYF. Here the CDR3 DNA reads TGTGCCAGCAGTCCGGAGAGCCGAGAGACCCAGTACTTC. Looking up the rest from reference TRBV7-8 and TRBJ2-5 gives the full variable domain: GAGVSQSPRYKVAKRGQDVALRCDPISGHVSLFWYQQALGQGPEFLTYFQNEAQLDKSGLPSDRFFAERPEGSVSTLKIQRTQQEDSAVYLCASSPESRETQYFGPGTRLLVL.

The rearrangement joins TRBV27 to TRBJ1-1, with D possibly TRBD1 on 6 matching bases. The CDR3 has 14 residues. CDR1 MNHEY and CDR2 SMNVEV come from the germline V gene (reference sequence). Trimming left V 3 bases short and J 1 base short, with 9 bases between. This chain's CDR3 is CASSLGAPNTEAFF. In DNA form, the CDR3 reads TGTGCCAGCAGTTTGGGGGCACCGAACACTGAAGCTTTCTTT.

This clone appeared a few times. This sequence joins TRBV9 and TRBJ1-3, with 8 bases fitting TRBD1. Germline CDR1 and CDR2: SGDLS and YYNGEE. Trimming took 2 bases from V and 0 from J; bases not matched to a gene: 4. CDR3 length: 16 amino acids. CDR3 nucleotide sequence: TGTGCCAGCAGCGTGGGGACAGGAATCTCTGGAAACACCATATATTTT. This gives the protein CASSVGTGISGNTIYF.

This chain joins TRBV4-1 and TRBJ2-1, with D tentatively TRBD2 (5 bases). Germline V gene lookup returns CDR1 MGHRA and CDR2 YSYEKL. V shed 2 bases and J shed 1 base, with 6 bases lying between them. The CDR3 extends over 14 amino acids. CDR3 amino acids: CASSQSGSYNEQFF. CDR3 nucleotide sequence: TGCGCCAGCAGCCAATCGGGATCCTACAATGAGCAGTTCTTC.

The chain uses TRBV7-8 and TRBJ2-7; the D gene is possibly TRBD1 (6 bases). Germline V lookup: CDR1 SGHVS, CDR2 FQNEAQ. V was trimmed by 1 base and J by 3 bases, leaving 7 bases between them. This CDR3 has 13 amino acids. This CDR3 reads CASSLGDIYEQYF. The DNA of the CDR3 is TGTGCCAGCAGCTTAGGGGACATCTACGAGCAGTACTTC. Combining the CDR3 with reference TRBV7-8 and TRBJ2-7 gives the whole variable domain GAGVSQSPRYKVAKRGQDVALRCDPISGHVSLFWYQQALGQGPEFLTYFQNEAQLDKSGLPSDRFFAERPEGSVSTLKIQRTQQEDSAVYLCASSLGDIYEQYFGPGTRLTVT.

This clone was recorded at least ten times. The CDR3 loop reads CASSPGNSYNEQFF. CDR3 nucleotides: TGTGCCAGTAGTCCGGGGAATTCCTACAATGAGCAGTTCTTC. The chain combines TRBV19 with TRBJ2-1; perhaps TRBD2 as D (5 bases). The CDR3 contains 14 residues. CDR1 and CDR2 from the germline V gene are LNHDA and SQIVND (reference sequence). V lost 5 bases, J lost 1 base, and 9 bases lay in between.

The chain has TRBV2 and TRBJ2-7; weak D call: TRBD2 (6 bases). CDR1 SNHLY and CDR2 FYNNEI come from the germline V gene. Trimming took 6 bases from V and 6 from J, leaving 15 bases between them. CDR3 length: 13 residues. CDR3 region: CASREIFGGEQYF. The CDR3, as DNA: TGTGCCAGCAGAGAGATCTTCGGGGGCGAGCAGTACTTC. Filled out from reference TRBV2 and TRBJ2-7, the complete variable domain reads EPEVTQTPSHQVTQMGQEVILRCVPISNHLYFYWYRQILGQKVEFLVSFYNNEISEKSEIFDDQFSVERPDGSNFTLKIRSTKLEDSAMYFCASREIFGGEQYFGPGTRLTVT.

The chain uses TRBV7-9 and TRBJ2-7; D is tentatively TRBD1 or TRBD2 (5 bases each). CDR1 and CDR2 from the germline V gene are SEHNR and FQNEAQ (reference sequence). Trimming pared 3 bases from V and 2 bases from J, leaving 11 bases between. There are 14 residues in the CDR3. DNA of the CDR3: TGTGCCAGCAGCTTGCCTGGGGACCCCTACGAGCAGTACTTC. Translation: CASSLPGDPYEQYF.